Each of the 18 T cell receptor beta chains below was sequenced from the same sample in a study of human T cells and chemical hapten exposure. The time point is: pre-sensitization, week 0. Treatment of the sample: therapeutic diphenylcyclopropenone sensitization with weekly scalp DPC. From the RACE reads, TCRdb called clonotypes with MiXCR, one entry per CDR3 protein. The profile shows fewer than 60,000 distinct CDR3 sequences, approximately 11% of them singletons. The sequences come from whole blood, collected in connection with sensitization to the hapten diphenylcyclopropenone (DPC). Receptors were obtained from a woman aged 40 to 49 with alopecia areata. Some clones in this sample may be carry-over from other donors' samples.

This clonotype turned up a few times. This chain connects TRBV11-2 to TRBJ2-1; 10 bases align to TRBD2. The germline V gene has CDR1 SGHAT and CDR2 FQNNGV. The CDR3 length is 14 residues. V was clipped by 6 bases and J by 12 bases; unmatched bases: 11. CDR3 residues: CASRSEREGPWQFF. The CDR3 DNA reads TGTGCCAGCAGGTCGGAGCGGGAGGGCCCTTGGCAGTTCTTC.

The chain is built from TRBV20-1 and TRBJ1-2, with unresolved D. The CDR3 contains 11 residues. CDR1 and CDR2 (germline): DFQATT, SNEGSKA (reference sequence). Trimming shortened V by 6 bases and J by 4 bases, and 9 bases separated the two germline ends. CDR3 loop: CSAVAPYGYTF. DNA of the CDR3: TGCAGTGCCGTCGCCCCCTATGGCTACACCTTC.

The chain is built from TRBV15 and TRBJ2-2, with 7 bases that match TRBD1. Germline trimming cut 1 base from V and 2 bases from J; bases unmatched to any gene: 1. The CDR3 is made up of 15 amino acids. CDR1 and CDR2 (germline): LNHNV, YYDKDF (reference sequence). As DNA, the CDR3 is TGTGCCACCAGCAGAGGACAGGGAAACACCGGGGAGCTGTTTTTT. Its protein product is CATSRGQGNTGELFF.

The V and J genes are TRBV27 and TRBJ1-1; D is unclear. The CDR3 length is 14 residues. Germline V gene data show CDR1 as MNHEY and CDR2 as SMNVEV (reference sequence). V was shortened by 2 bases and J by 1 base, with 8 bases between the two germline ends. The CDR3 sequence is CASSLRLGNTEAFF. CDR3 in DNA: TGTGCCAGCAGTTTACGCCTGGGGAACACTGAAGCTTTCTTT.

This clonotype was recorded a few times. The rearrangement uses TRBV7-9 and TRBJ2-5, with D perhaps given as TRBD1 or TRBD2 (6 bases each). V was cut by 5 bases and J by 6 bases, with 16 bases left in between. The CDR3 is 14 residues long. Germline V lookup: CDR1 SEHNR, CDR2 FQNEAQ (reference sequence). CDR3 in DNA: TGTGCCAGCAGCCCGTGGGGGGCGACCCAGACCCAGTACTTC. It codes for CASSPWGATQTQYF.

The V and J genes are TRBV11-2 and TRBJ2-7; 7 bases agree with TRBD2. This CDR3 has 16 amino acids. The trim removed 4 bases at V and 6 bases at J, leaving 15 bases unmatched. CDR1 and CDR2 from the germline V gene are SGHAT and FQNNGV. As DNA, the CDR3 is TGTGCCAGCAGCTCGGCAACTAGCGTCTTCCTCTCCGAGCAGTACTTC. This gives the protein CASSSATSVFLSEQYF.

The gene calls are TRBV4-1 and TRBJ2-2; D unresolved. Trimming removed 0 bases at V and 7 bases at J, with 12 bases between. This CDR3 region has 15 residues. Germline lookup yields CDR1 MGHRA and CDR2 YSYEKL. CDR3 amino acids: CASSQEPQLRGELFF. The CDR3 DNA sequence: TGCGCCAGCAGCCAAGAACCCCAGCTCCGCGGGGAGCTGTTTTTT.

The V and J genes are TRBV27 and TRBJ2-3; TRBD1 agrees at 9 bases. Germline CDR1 MNHEY, CDR2 SMNVEV (reference sequence). The CDR3 sequence is 17 residues long. After removal of 3 bases from V and 3 bases from J, the junction contained 10 bases not matched to a gene. CDR3 amino acids: CASSFNPTGGVTDTQYF. CDR3 coding DNA: TGTGCCAGCAGTTTCAACCCTACAGGGGGCGTAACAGATACGCAGTATTTT.

The chain links TRBV11-2 to TRBJ2-2; possibly TRBD1 for D (5 bases). Trimming left V 2 bases short and J 1 base short, with 11 bases between. CDR3 size: 16 residues. The germline gives CDR1 SGHAT, CDR2 FQNNGV. The CDR3 is CASSLLVQENTGELFF. CDR3 sequence (DNA): TGTGCCAGCAGCTTATTGGTACAGGAGAACACCGGGGAGCTGTTTTTT. Together with reference TRBV11-2 and TRBJ2-2, the CDR3 gives the full variable domain: EAGVAQSPRYKIIEKRQSVAFWCNPISGHATLYWYQQILGQGPKLLIQFQNNGVVDDSQLPKDRFSAERLKGVDSTLKIQPAKLEDSAVYLCASSLLVQENTGELFFGEGSRLTVL.

In this sample, this clonotype turned up a few times. The rearrangement links TRBV2 to TRBJ2-1; 10 positions match TRBD1. Trimming cost V 8 bases and J 7 bases; bases outside gene matches: 11. Per germline, CDR1 SNHLY and CDR2 FYNNEI. The CDR3 extends over 15 amino acids. CDR3 in DNA: TGTGCCAGCCCTGGGGGGACAGGGGAAGGAAATGAGCAGTTCTTC. This codes for CASPGGTGEGNEQFF.

This chain connects TRBV18 to TRBJ2-7, with D hard to call. There are 12 residues in the CDR3. Trimming took off 8 bases at V and 0 bases at J, with 8 bases between the two ends. From germline, CDR1 is KGHSH and CDR2 LQKENI. CDR3 bases: TGTGCCAGCGGCAGTAGCTCCTACGAGCAGTACTTC. Its translation is CASGSSSYEQYF.

This clonotype appeared many times. The CDR3, as DNA: TGTGCCAGCAGTCCCCCGGCAGGGGGCTATCAGCCCCAGCATTTT. Translation gives CASSPPAGGYQPQHF. The chain carries TRBV6-2 or TRBV6-3 and TRBJ1-5, with TRBD1 matching 8 bases. V lost 5 bases and J lost 5; bases outside the gene matches: 8. Germline values: CDR1 MNHEY, CDR2 SVGEGT. This CDR3 is built from 15 residues.

This clonotype appeared many times. The chain employs TRBV6-5 and TRBJ2-5; D possibly corresponds to TRBD1 (6 bases). V shed 2 bases and J shed 5 bases, with 9 bases lying between them. Germline CDR1 reads MNHEY; CDR2 reads SVGAGI. This CDR3 comprises 13 residues. CDR3 loop: CASSYGGSETQYF. CDR3 nucleotide sequence: TGTGCCAGCAGTTACGGGGGCTCTGAGACCCAGTACTTC.

There are many counts of this clonotype. The rearrangement joins TRBV7-8 to TRBJ2-7; TRBD1 agrees at 9 bases. The CDR3 runs 17 residues. Germline trimming cut 2 bases from V and 0 bases from J; bases unmatched to any gene: 8. CDR1 and CDR2 (germline): SGHVS, FQNEAQ. The CDR3 protein is CASSLTSGQGTSYEQYF. Here the CDR3 DNA reads TGTGCCAGCAGCTTAACGAGCGGACAGGGGACCTCCTACGAGCAGTACTTC. The whole variable domain, remainder taken from reference TRBV7-8 and TRBJ2-7, is GAGVSQSPRYKVAKRGQDVALRCDPISGHVSLFWYQQALGQGPEFLTYFQNEAQLDKSGLPSDRFFAERPEGSVSTLKIQRTQQEDSAVYLCASSLTSGQGTSYEQYFGPGTRLTVT.

This clonotype was detected ten times or more. The chain joins TRBV5-4 to TRBJ2-7, with D possibly matching TRBD1 (7 bases). This CDR3 comprises 13 residues. Germline V gene data show CDR1 as SGHNT and CDR2 as YYREEE (reference sequence). V was shortened by 2 bases and J by 4 bases, with 10 bases between the two germline ends. The DNA of the CDR3 is TGTGCCAGCAGCTTTCAGGGGGGATACGAGCAGTACTTC. This sequence encodes CASSFQGGYEQYF.

The chain has TRBV7-2 and TRBJ2-1; TRBD2 might be the D (5 bases). V lost 1 base, J lost 9 bases, and 10 bases lay in between. Germline V lookup: CDR1 SGHTA, CDR2 FQGNSA. The CDR3 runs to 13 residues. CDR3 region: CASSLGGSFEQFF. The CDR3, as DNA: TGTGCCAGCAGCTTAGGAGGGAGCTTTGAGCAGTTCTTC.

The sample holds many counts of this clonotype. This rearrangement joins TRBV7-2 to TRBJ2-2; D gene unclear. V dropped 1 base and J dropped 3 bases, with 12 bases sitting between them. CDR1 and CDR2 from the germline V gene are SGHTA and FQGNSA. CDR3 length: 16 amino acids. CDR3 sequence: CASSLDSAAHTGELFF. CDR3 nucleotides: TGTGCCAGCAGCTTAGATTCGGCCGCACACACCGGGGAGCTGTTTTTT. The full variable domain, its missing parts supplied by reference TRBV7-2 and TRBJ2-2, is GAGVSQSPSNKVTEKGKDVELRCDPISGHTALYWYRQSLGQGLEFLIYFQGNSAPDKSGLPSDRFSAERTGGSVSTLTIQRTQQEDSAVYLCASSLDSAAHTGELFFGEGSRLTVL.

The gene calls are TRBV3-1 and TRBJ1-4; TRBD1 might be the D (6 bases). The germline V and J ends were trimmed by 6 bases and 3 bases, with 14 bases remaining between them. This CDR3 region has 15 residues. CDR1 is LGHDT, CDR2 YNNKEL, per germline (reference sequence). Here the CDR3 reads CASSWGADPNEKLFF. The DNA for the CDR3 is TGTGCCAGCAGTTGGGGGGCAGACCCTAATGAAAAACTGTTTTTT.